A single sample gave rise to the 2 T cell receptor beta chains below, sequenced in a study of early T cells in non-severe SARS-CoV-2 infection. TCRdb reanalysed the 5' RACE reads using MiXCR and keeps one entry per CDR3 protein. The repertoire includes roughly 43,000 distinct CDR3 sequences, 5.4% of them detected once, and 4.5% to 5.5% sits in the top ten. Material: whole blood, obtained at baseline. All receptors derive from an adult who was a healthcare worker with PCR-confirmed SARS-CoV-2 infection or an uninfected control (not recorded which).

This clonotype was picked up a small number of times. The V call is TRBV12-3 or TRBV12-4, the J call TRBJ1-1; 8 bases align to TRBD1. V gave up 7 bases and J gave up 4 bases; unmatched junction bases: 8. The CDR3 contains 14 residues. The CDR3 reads CASTLTGVGTEAFF. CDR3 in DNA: TGTGCCAGCACCCTGACAGGGGTAGGCACTGAAGCTTTCTTT.

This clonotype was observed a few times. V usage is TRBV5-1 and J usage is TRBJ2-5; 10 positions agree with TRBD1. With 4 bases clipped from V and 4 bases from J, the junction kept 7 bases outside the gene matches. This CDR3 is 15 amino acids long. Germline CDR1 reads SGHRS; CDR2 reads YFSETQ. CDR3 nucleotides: TGCGCCAGCAGCCCAACGGGACAGGGGACAGAGACCCAGTACTTC. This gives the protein CASSPTGQGTETQYF.